The rows below give T cell receptor beta chains drawn from one sample of a study of cytomegalovirus exposure and HLA in healthy donors. The table came from immunoSEQ multiplex PCR; TCRdb's copy has only in-frame clones and leaves some out. The sample has 150,000 or so clones; about 75% are singletons. Sequenced sample: PBMCs. The receptors were gathered from a woman aged 40-49 years in good health and CMV-seropositive. Each CDR3 is given with its conserved first and last residue. The order of the fields is clone size, J gene, V gene, D gene, CDR3 DNA, CDR3 protein. A D gene is named only where the DNA matches it firmly. Size is omitted from some rows. Given values are once, few, many or a class for expanded clones.

. TRBJ2-1 TRBV20-1 . TGCAGTGCATGGCTCATCAATGAGCAGTTCTTC CSAWLINEQFF
once TRBJ2-1 TRBV7-3 TRBD2 TGTGCCAGCAGCTCAGCGGGAGGGTCGAATGAGCAGTTCTTC CASSSAGGSNEQFF
. TRBJ1-5 TRBV6-6 TRBD1 TGTGCCAGCAGTCAACAGGGGATGGGCAATCAGCCCCAGCATTTT CASSQQGMGNQPQHF
few TRBJ2-1 TRBV6-4 TRBD1 TGTGCCAGCAGTGACTCGACAGGGGGCTACAATGAGCAGTTCTTC CASSDSTGGYNEQFF
. TRBJ1-6 TRBV18 . TGTGCCAGCTCACCAGTCGGGAGCTCCTATAATTCACCCCTCCACTTT CASSPVGSSYNSPLHF
. TRBJ2-7 TRBV28 . TGTGCCAGCAGAAGAAACGGGTTCGAGCAGTACTTC CASRRNGFEQYF
. TRBJ1-1 TRBV30 TRBD1 TGTGCCTGGAGTGTTGGGACAGGGTTGAACACTGAAGCTTTCTTT CAWSVGTGLNTEAFF
. TRBJ2-2 TRBV5-4 . TGTGCCAGCAGCTTTCTCCTCTTGGGGGGACGGACCGGGGAGCTGTTTTTT CASSFLLLGGRTGELFF
. TRBJ2-3 TRBV7-2 TRBD2 TGTGCCAGCAGCCCCCCGGGACTAGCGGGAGCAGCAGATACGCAGTATTTT CASSPPGLAGAADTQYF
. TRBJ1-2 TRBV28 . TGTGCCAGCTCATCTAACTATGGCTACACCTTC CASSSNYGYTF
once TRBJ1-2 TRBV28 TRBD1 TGTGCCAGCAACCCCGGGGGACAGCGGTATGGCTACACCTTC CASNPGGQRYGYTF
. TRBJ2-7 TRBV28 . TGTGCCAGCAGGACAGGTTACTACGAGCAGTACTTC CASRTGYYEQYF
. TRBJ1-1 TRBV29-1 . TGCAGCGTCGGGGATGTGAACACTGAAGCTTTCTTT CSVGDVNTEAFF
. TRBJ2-5 TRBV7-2 TRBD1 TGTGCCAGCAGCTTAACCCATGCCCGGACAGGGACAATATCAGAGACCCAGTACTTC CASSLTHARTGTISETQYF
. TRBJ2-1 TRBV27 TRBD2 TGTGCCAGCAGTCGGGGACTAGCGGGACATGAGCAGTTCTTC CASSRGLAGHEQFF
. TRBJ2-1 TRBV6-1 TRBD1 TGTGCCAGCAGTGAAAGACAGGGAACTTACAATGAGCAGTTCTTC CASSERQGTYNEQFF
. TRBJ2-7 TRBV16 TRBD1 TGTGCCAGCAGCCGCATCCGGGACAGAGCCTACGAGCAGTACTTC CASSRIRDRAYEQYF
few TRBJ2-3 TRBV6-5 . TGTGCCAGCAGACCCCTACTAAGCACAGATACGCAGTATTTT CASRPLLSTDTQYF
few TRBJ2-7 TRBV28 . TGTGCCAGCAGGCTCGGGGGAGGGGGGGCTTACGAGCAGTACTTC CASRLGGGGAYEQYF
. TRBJ1-1 TRBV19 . TGTGCCAGTAGAAGCTCATTGAACACTGAAGCTTTCTTT CASRSSLNTEAFF
. TRBJ1-2 TRBV21-1 . TGTGCCAGCACCCCCACGGGACAGGGGAAATATGGCTACACCTTC CASTPTGQGKYGYTF
. TRBJ2-6 TRBV28 . TGTGCCACCGGAGAAGAGGGGGCTGGGGCCAACGTCCTGACTTTC CATGEEGAGANVLTF
. TRBJ2-7 TRBV7-9 TRBD1 TGTGCCAGCAGCTGTACCGGGACAGGGTATTGCGAGCAGTACTTC CASSCTGTGYCEQYF
. TRBJ1-1 TRBV5-1 TRBD1 TGCGCCAGCGGCAGGGACAGGTCTATGAACACTGAAGCTTTCTTT CASGRDRSMNTEAFF
. TRBJ2-6 TRBV5-6 . TGTGCCAGCAGCTTGGAAGTCGGTTCTGGGGCCAACGTCCTGACTTTC CASSLEVGSGANVLTF
. TRBJ1-2 TRBV9 . TGTGCCAGCAGCGGAACAGATTTCTTACGTTATGGCTACACCTTC CASSGTDFLRYGYTF
. TRBJ2-3 TRBV2 . TGTGCCAGCAAAGACAGGAGCACAGATACGCAGTATTTT CASKDRSTDTQYF
few TRBJ2-5 TRBV9 . TGTGCCAGCTCTTCTCCAAGTGGAGGGGGGGATGAGACCCAGTACTTC CASSSPSGGGDETQYF
. TRBJ2-1 TRBV29-1 . TGCAGCGGGGGGGACTCGATCAATGAGCAGTTCTTC CSGGDSINEQFF
. TRBJ2-1 TRBV28 TRBD2 TGTGCCAGCAGTGATGGACTAGGCCAATCCGGTGAGCAGTTCTTC CASSDGLGQSGEQFF
. TRBJ2-7 TRBV5-1 TRBD2 TGCGCCAGCAGCTTGGAGGCTAGCGGGAGTTACGAGCAGTACTTC CASSLEASGSYEQYF
. TRBJ1-1 TRBV7-2 . TGTGCCAGCAGCTTAGCGTACAGGAACACTGAAGCTTTCTTT CASSLAYRNTEAFF
. TRBJ2-7 TRBV28 . TGTGCCAGCAGTTTAAATCGAATGGGGGCCCTAGGGTACGAGCAGTACTTC CASSLNRMGALGYEQYF
. TRBJ2-7 TRBV4-1 . TGCGCCAGCAGTCTTAACGCCAGGGGAGGGTTCGAGCAGTACTTC CASSLNARGGFEQYF
. TRBJ1-2 TRBV28 . TGTGCCAGCAGCCGACAGTCTAACTATGGCTACACCTTC CASSRQSNYGYTF
few TRBJ2-7 TRBV28 . TGTGCCAGCAGCCTAGGGGTAATCACCAGCGAGCAGTACTTC CASSLGVITSEQYF
. TRBJ2-5 TRBV10-1 TRBD1 TGCGCCAGCAGTGAGTCAAGACAGGGGCATGAGACCCAGTACTTC CASSESRQGHETQYF
. TRBJ2-7 TRBV27 . TGTGCCAGCAGTTTACGTTGGGCGAGCTACGAGCAGTACTTC CASSLRWASYEQYF
. TRBJ2-3 TRBV10-1 . TGCGCCAGCAGTGAGTCGCTCAGGGCAACAGATACGCAGTATTTT CASSESLRATDTQYF
. TRBJ2-1 TRBV28 TRBD1 TGTGCCAGCAGTCTACTTCCGGGACAGGGCTACAATGAGCAGTTCTTC CASSLLPGQGYNEQFF
. TRBJ2-7 TRBV2 TRBD1 TGTGCCAGCAGTGAAGGGACAGGGGTCCCCTACGAGCAGTACTTC CASSEGTGVPYEQYF
. TRBJ1-2 TRBV7-2 . TGTGCCAGCAGCTCCCCGGGTAACAGGGCCTATGGCTACACCTTC CASSSPGNRAYGYTF
. TRBJ2-2 TRBV4-3 TRBD1 TGCGCCAGCAGCTCCCAGACAGGGCTGTCCACCGGGGAGCTGTTTTTT CASSSQTGLSTGELFF
. TRBJ2-2 TRBV19 . TGTGCCAGTAGTCCAGTCCCGACAGGTGCCTACACCGGGGAGCTGTTTTTT CASSPVPTGAYTGELFF
. TRBJ2-3 TRBV28 TRBD2 TGTGCCAGCAGAATTTCACTAGCGGGAGGGCTAGCAGATACGCAGTATTTT CASRISLAGGLADTQYF
. TRBJ1-1 TRBV6-6 TRBD1 TGTGCCAGCAGTTTTCTTCAGGGGGACACTGAAGCTTTCTTT CASSFLQGDTEAFF
. TRBJ2-7 TRBV2 . TGTGCCAGCAGCAATTTGGGCTACCGGATGGACGAGCAGTACTTC CASSNLGYRMDEQYF
few TRBJ2-3 TRBV6-1 TRBD2 TGTGCCAGCAGTGACCTAGCGGGCAGAAGCACAGATACGCAGTATTTT CASSDLAGRSTDTQYF
. TRBJ2-7 TRBV15 . TGTGCCACCAGCCTACGACTCTCGGGACTCGAGCAGTACTTC CATSLRLSGLEQYF
once TRBJ2-4 TRBV10-2 . TGCGCCAGCAGTGAACAGGGCCAAAACATTCAGTACTTC CASSEQGQNIQYF